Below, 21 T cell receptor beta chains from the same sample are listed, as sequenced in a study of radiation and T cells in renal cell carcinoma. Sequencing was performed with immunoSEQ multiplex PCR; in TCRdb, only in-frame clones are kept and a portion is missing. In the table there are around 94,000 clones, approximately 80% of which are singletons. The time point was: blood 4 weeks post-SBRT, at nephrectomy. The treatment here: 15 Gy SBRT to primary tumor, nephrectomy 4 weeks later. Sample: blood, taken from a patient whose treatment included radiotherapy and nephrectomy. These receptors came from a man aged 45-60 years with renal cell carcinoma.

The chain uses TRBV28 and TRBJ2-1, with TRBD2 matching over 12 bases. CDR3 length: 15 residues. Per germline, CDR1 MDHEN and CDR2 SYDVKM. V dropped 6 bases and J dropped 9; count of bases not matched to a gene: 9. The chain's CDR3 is CASRPSGREVGEQFF. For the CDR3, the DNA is TGTGCCAGCAGACCTAGCGGGAGGGAGGTGGGTGAGCAGTTCTTC.

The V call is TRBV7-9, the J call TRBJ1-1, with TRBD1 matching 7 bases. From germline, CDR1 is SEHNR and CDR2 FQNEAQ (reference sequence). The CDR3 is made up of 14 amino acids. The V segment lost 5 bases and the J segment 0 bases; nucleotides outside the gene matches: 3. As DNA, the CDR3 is TGTGCCAGCAGCCAGACAGGGTTGAACACTGAAGCTTTCTTT. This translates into CASSQTGLNTEAFF.

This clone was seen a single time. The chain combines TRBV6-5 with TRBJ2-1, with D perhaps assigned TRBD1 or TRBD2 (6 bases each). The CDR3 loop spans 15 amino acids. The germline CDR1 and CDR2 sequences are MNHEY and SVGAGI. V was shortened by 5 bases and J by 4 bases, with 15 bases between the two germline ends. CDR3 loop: CASSPRQGRYNEQFF. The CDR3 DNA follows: TGTGCCAGCAGTCCTAGGCAGGGGAGGTACAATGAGCAGTTCTTC.

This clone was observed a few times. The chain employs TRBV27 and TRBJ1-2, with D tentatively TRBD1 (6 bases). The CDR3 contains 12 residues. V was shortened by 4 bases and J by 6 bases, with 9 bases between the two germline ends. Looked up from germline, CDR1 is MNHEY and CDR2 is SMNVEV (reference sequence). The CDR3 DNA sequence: TGTGCCAGCAGTTCCGGGGGCAATGGCTACACCTTC. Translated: CASSSGGNGYTF.

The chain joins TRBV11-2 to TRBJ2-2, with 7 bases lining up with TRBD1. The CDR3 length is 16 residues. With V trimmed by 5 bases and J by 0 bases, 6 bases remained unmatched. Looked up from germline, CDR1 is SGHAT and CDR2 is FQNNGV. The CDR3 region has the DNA TGTGCCAGCAGCAAATTCGGACAGGCGAACACCGGGGAGCTGTTTTTT. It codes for CASSKFGQANTGELFF.

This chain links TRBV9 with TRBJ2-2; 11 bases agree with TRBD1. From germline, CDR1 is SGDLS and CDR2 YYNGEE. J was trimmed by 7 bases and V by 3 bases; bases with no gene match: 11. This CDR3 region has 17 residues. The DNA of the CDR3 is TGTGCCAGCAGCGGGGCCCCCGGACAGGGGGCAGGCGGGGAGCTGTTTTTT. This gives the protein CASSGAPGQGAGGELFF.

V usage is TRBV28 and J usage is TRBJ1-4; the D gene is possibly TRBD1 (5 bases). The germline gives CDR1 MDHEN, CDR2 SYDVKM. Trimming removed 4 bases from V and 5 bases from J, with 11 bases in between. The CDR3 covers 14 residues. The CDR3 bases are TGTGCCAGCAGTTCCGGGACGGTGAATGAAAAACTGTTTTTT. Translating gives CASSSGTVNEKLFF.

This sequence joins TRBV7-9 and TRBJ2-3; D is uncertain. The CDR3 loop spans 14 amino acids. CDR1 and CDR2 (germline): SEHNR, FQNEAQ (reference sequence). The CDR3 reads CTFHSGLRTDTQYF. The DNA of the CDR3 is TGTACCTTTCACTCCGGCCTCCGCACAGATACGCAGTATTTT.

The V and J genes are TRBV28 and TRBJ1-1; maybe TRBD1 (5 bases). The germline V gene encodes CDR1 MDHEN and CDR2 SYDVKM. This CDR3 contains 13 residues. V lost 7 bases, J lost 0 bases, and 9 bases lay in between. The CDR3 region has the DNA TGTGCCAGCAAGATAGGGGTGAACACTGAAGCTTTCTTT. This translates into CASKIGVNTEAFF.

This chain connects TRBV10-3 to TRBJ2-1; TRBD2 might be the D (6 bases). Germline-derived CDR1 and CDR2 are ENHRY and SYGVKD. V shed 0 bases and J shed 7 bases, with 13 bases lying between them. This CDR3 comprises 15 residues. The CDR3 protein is CAISESLASVNEQFF. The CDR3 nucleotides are TGTGCCATCAGTGAGTCCCTAGCGAGTGTGAATGAGCAGTTCTTC.

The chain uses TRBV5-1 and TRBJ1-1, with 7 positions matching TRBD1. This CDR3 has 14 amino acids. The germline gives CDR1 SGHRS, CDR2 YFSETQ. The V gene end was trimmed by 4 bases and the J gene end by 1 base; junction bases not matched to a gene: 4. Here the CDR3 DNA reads TGCGCCAGCAGCCGAAGGACAGGGAACACTGAAGCTTTCTTT. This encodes CASSRRTGNTEAFF.

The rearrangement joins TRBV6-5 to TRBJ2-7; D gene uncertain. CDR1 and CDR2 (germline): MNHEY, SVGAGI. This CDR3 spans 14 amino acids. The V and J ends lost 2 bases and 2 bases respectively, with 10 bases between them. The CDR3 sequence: CASSYGRRAYEQYF. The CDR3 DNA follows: TGTGCCAGCAGTTACGGCAGAAGGGCCTACGAGCAGTACTTC.

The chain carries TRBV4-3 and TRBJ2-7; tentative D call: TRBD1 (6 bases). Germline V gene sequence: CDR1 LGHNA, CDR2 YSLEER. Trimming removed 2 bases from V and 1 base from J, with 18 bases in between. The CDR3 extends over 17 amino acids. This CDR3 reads CASSQKIAGEWSYEQYF. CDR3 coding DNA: TGCGCCAGCAGCCAAAAAATCGCAGGGGAGTGGTCCTACGAGCAGTACTTC.

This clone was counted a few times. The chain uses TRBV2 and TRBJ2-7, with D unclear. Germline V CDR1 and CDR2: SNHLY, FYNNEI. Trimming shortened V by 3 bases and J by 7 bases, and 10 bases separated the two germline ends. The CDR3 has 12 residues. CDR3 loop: CASSEWAWEQYF. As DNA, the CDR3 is TGTGCCAGCAGTGAGTGGGCTTGGGAGCAGTACTTC.

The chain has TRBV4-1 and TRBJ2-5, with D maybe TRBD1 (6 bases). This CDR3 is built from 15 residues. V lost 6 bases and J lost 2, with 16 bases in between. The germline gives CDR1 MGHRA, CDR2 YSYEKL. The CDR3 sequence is CASSLTLGQQETQYF. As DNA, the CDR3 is TGCGCCAGCAGTCTCACTTTAGGACAGCAAGAGACCCAGTACTTC.

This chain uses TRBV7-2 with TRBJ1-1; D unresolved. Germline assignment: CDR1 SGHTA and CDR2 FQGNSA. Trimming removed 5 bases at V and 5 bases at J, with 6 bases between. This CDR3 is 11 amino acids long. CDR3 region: CASSRDTEAFF. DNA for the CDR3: TGTGCCAGCAGCAGGGATACTGAAGCTTTCTTT.

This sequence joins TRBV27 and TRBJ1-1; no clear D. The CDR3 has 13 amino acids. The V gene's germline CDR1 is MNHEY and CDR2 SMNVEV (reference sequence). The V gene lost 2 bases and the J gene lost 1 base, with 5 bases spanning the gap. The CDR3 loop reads CASSLGPNTEAFF. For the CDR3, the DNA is TGTGCCAGCAGTTTAGGCCCGAACACTGAAGCTTTCTTT.

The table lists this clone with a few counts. CDR3 sequence: CASSPGQGLGTNEKLFF. CDR3 sequence (DNA): TGTGCCAGTAGTCCCGGACAGGGCCTGGGAACTAATGAAAAACTGTTTTTT. The gene calls are TRBV19 and TRBJ1-4, with TRBD1 matching 8 bases. Losses at the gene ends were 5 bases for V and 1 base for J; bases not matched to a gene: 9. Looked up from germline, CDR1 is LNHDA and CDR2 is SQIVND (reference sequence). This CDR3 spans 17 amino acids.

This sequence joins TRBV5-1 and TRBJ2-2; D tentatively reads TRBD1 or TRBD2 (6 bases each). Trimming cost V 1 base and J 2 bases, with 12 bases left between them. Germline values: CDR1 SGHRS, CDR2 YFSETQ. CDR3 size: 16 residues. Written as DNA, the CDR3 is TGCGCCAGCAGCTTGTTTCGGGGGCCAAACACCGGGGAGCTGTTTTTT. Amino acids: CASSLFRGPNTGELFF.

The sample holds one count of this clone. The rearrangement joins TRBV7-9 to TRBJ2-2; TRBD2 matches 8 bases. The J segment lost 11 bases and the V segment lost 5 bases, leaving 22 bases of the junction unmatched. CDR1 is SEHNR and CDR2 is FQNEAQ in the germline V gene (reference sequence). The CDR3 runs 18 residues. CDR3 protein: CASSTKPGVAGRRGELFF. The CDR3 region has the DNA TGTGCCAGCAGCACGAAACCCGGGGTAGCGGGACGCCGGGGAGAGCTGTTTTTT.

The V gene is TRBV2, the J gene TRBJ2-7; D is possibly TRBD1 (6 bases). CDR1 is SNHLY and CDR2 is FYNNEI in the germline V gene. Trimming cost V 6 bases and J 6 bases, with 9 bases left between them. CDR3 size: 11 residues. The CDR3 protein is CASRGAGEQYF. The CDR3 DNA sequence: TGTGCCAGCAGGGGGGCGGGCGAGCAGTACTTC.